The next 27 T cell receptor beta chains were all read from a single sample in a study of blood T cell repertoires in COVID-19. Sequenced by immunoSEQ multiplex PCR; TCRdb stores in-frame clones only, minus some. The repertoire holds 100,000 or so clones, with approximately 82% as singletons. Sequencing was done on a sample of peripheral blood. Receptors were obtained from a man in his sixties with active or convalescent COVID-19.

This CDR3 is CASSQDLGRVNSPLHF. The CDR3 bases are TGTGCCAGCAGCCAAGATCTGGGCAGGGTTAATTCACCCCTCCACTTT. The chain recombines TRBV14 with TRBJ1-6, with D possibly TRBD1 on 5 matching bases. This CDR3 spans 16 amino acids. Trimming shortened V by 0 bases and J by 6 bases, and 12 bases separated the two germline ends. Germline assignment: CDR1 SGHDN and CDR2 FVKESK.

This clone has a single count. The chain employs TRBV11-2 and TRBJ1-1, with D perhaps TRBD1 (6 bases). CDR3 length: 13 residues. Germline CDR1 reads SGHAT; CDR2 reads FQNNGV. Trimming took 4 bases from V and 1 from J, leaving 7 bases between them. In nucleotides, the CDR3 is TGTGCCAGCAGCTCGACAGGGAACACTGAAGCTTTCTTT. This translates into CASSSTGNTEAFF.

This clone was recorded only once. This sequence joins TRBV6-2 or TRBV6-3 and TRBJ1-4, with TRBD1 as a possible D gene (6 bases). Germline CDR1 MNHEY, CDR2 SVGEGT. The CDR3 covers 13 residues. Trimming shortened V by 5 bases and J by 6 bases, and 10 bases separated the two germline ends. CDR3 loop: CASSADSYEKLFF. CDR3 DNA sequence: TGTGCCAGCAGTGCGGACAGTTATGAAAAACTGTTTTTT.

This chain uses TRBV4-1 with TRBJ2-5; TRBD1 agrees at 11 bases. This CDR3 is 16 amino acids long. The germline gives CDR1 MGHRA, CDR2 YSYEKL. J lost 2 bases, V lost 4 bases, and 6 bases had no gene match. Written as DNA, the CDR3 is TGCGCCAGCAGCCTAGGGACAGGGGGGAGTCAAGAGACCCAGTACTTC. Encoded protein: CASSLGTGGSQETQYF.

The chain joins TRBV10-3 to TRBJ1-2, with TRBD1 matching 9 bases. The CDR3 sequence is 14 residues long. Germline loops: CDR1 ENHRY, CDR2 SYGVKD. With V trimmed by 3 bases and J by 4 bases, 3 bases remained unmatched. The CDR3 DNA is TGTGCCATCAGTGACGGACAGGGGACCTATGGCTACACCTTC. Its protein product is CAISDGQGTYGYTF.

In this sample, this clone turned up once. The chain couples TRBV6-5 to TRBJ2-7; no reliable D call. Germline V gene sequence: CDR1 MNHEY, CDR2 SVGAGI. The CDR3 runs 12 residues. V dropped 3 bases and J dropped 6 bases, with 9 bases sitting between them. CDR3 amino acids: CASSYSRREQYV. The DNA for the CDR3 is TGTGCCAGCAGTTATTCCAGGCGCGAGCAGTACGTC.

In its sample, this clone was seen once. The chain has TRBV7-2 and TRBJ2-1; 12 nucleotides align to TRBD2. Germline CDR1 SGHTA, CDR2 FQGNSA. CDR3 length: 15 amino acids. V gave up 2 bases and J gave up 5 bases; unmatched junction bases: 1. The chain's CDR3 is CASSLRLAGDNEQFF. The DNA of the CDR3 is TGTGCCAGCAGCTTACGACTAGCGGGGGACAATGAGCAGTTCTTC.

The V and J genes are TRBV28 and TRBJ1-2; perhaps TRBD1 as D (6 bases). This CDR3 region has 13 residues. Per the germline V gene, CDR1 is MDHEN and CDR2 is SYDVKM. Trimming took 5 bases from V and 3 from J, leaving 10 bases between them. The CDR3 DNA follows: TGTGCCAGCAGTGGTTCAGGGGACTATGGCTACACCTTC. It specifies CASSGSGDYGYTF.

In its sample, this clone was seen once. The rearrangement uses TRBV7-8 and TRBJ1-1, with TRBD1 identical over 7 bases. Germline assignment: CDR1 SGHVS and CDR2 FQNEAQ. The CDR3 totals 12 residues. Trimming took 5 bases from V and 7 from J; bases not matched to a gene: 4. The CDR3 loop reads CASSPNRGEAFF. The CDR3 region has the DNA TGTGCCAGCAGCCCTAACAGGGGTGAAGCTTTCTTT.

This clone showed up just a few times. The CDR3 reads CASSVLGTKSSYEQYF. The CDR3 DNA is TGTGCCAGCAGTGTCCTCGGGACAAAGAGCTCCTACGAGCAGTACTTC. V gene TRBV2 combines with J gene TRBJ2-7; D might be TRBD1 (6 bases). The CDR3 length is 16 residues. Trimming stripped 4 bases from V and 0 bases from J, with 16 bases between. Looked up from germline, CDR1 is SNHLY and CDR2 is FYNNEI.

This clone was seen a few times. The rearrangement joins TRBV2 to TRBJ1-1; 11 positions agree with TRBD1. With V trimmed by 6 bases and J by 4 bases, 7 bases remained unmatched. Germline assignment: CDR1 SNHLY and CDR2 FYNNEI. CDR3 length: 15 amino acids. CDR3 coding DNA: TGTGCCAGCAGAGCCCGGACAGGGGGCTTCACTGAAGCTTTCTTT. Residues: CASRARTGGFTEAFF.

This rearrangement joins TRBV3-1 (or the pseudogene TRBV3-2) to TRBJ2-3, with 7 bases fitting TRBD2. V dropped 8 bases and J dropped 1; count of bases not matched to a gene: 9. Germline CDR1 reads LGHDT; CDR2 reads YNNKEL (reference sequence). The CDR3 is made up of 15 amino acids. CDR3 in amino acids: CASCPLGGGTDTQYF. Written as DNA, the CDR3 is TGTGCCAGCTGTCCCTTGGGGGGGGGCACAGATACGCAGTATTTT.

This chain's CDR3 is CASSLTGGPEAFF. In nucleotides, the CDR3 is TGTGCCAGCAGCTTGACAGGGGGCCCTGAAGCTTTCTTT. The chain carries TRBV28 and TRBJ1-1; 10 positions agree with TRBD1. The CDR3 loop spans 13 amino acids. V lost 6 bases to trimming and J lost 6 bases; unmatched junction nucleotides: 4. Germline CDR1 is MDHEN and CDR2 is SYDVKM.

This CDR3 is CASSFGTLNTEAFF. CDR3 nucleotide sequence: TGTGCCAGCAGTTTCGGGACACTCAACACTGAAGCTTTCTTT. The chain has TRBV28 and TRBJ1-1, with D tentatively TRBD1 (6 bases). Trimming left V 3 bases short and J 2 bases short, with 10 bases between. This CDR3 spans 14 amino acids. Per germline, CDR1 MDHEN and CDR2 SYDVKM.

The CDR3 nucleotides are TGCGCCAGCAGCTTGAAGCAGGGAAGCACTGAAGCTTTCTTT. This gives the protein CASSLKQGSTEAFF. The rearrangement joins TRBV5-1 to TRBJ1-1; D possibly corresponds to TRBD1 (5 bases). The germline CDR1 and CDR2 sequences are SGHRS and YFSETQ. The CDR3 sequence is 14 residues long. V lost 1 base and J lost 4, with 11 bases in between.

This chain connects TRBV10-3 to TRBJ2-7, with 7 nucleotides matching TRBD1. The CDR3 spans 14 residues. The germline CDR1 and CDR2 sequences are ENHRY and SYGVKD. J lost 6 bases, V lost 7 bases, and 12 bases had no gene match. The CDR3 nucleotides are TGTGCCATCATGGGGGACAGCTTAGGTAGCGAGCAGTACTTC. Translated: CAIMGDSLGSEQYF.

The CDR3: CASSLSGGSRETQYF. The CDR3 nucleotides read TGTGCCAGCAGCTTATCCGGCGGGAGTAGGGAGACCCAGTACTTC. The V and J genes are TRBV7-2 and TRBJ2-5; TRBD2 matches at 7 bases. The germline CDR1 and CDR2 sequences are SGHTA and FQGNSA. Trimming took 2 bases from V and 5 from J; bases not matched to a gene: 8. This CDR3 is 15 amino acids long.

This chain uses TRBV6-5 with TRBJ2-6, with 7 nucleotides matching TRBD1. The ends lost 5 bases at V and 3 bases at J; junction bases unmatched: 4. Germline V gives CDR1 MNHEY, CDR2 SVGAGI. The CDR3 runs 15 residues. For the CDR3, the DNA is TGTGCCAGCAGTCAGAGGGGGCTTGGGGCCAACGTCCTGACTTTC. It is translated as CASSQRGLGANVLTF.

The rearrangement uses TRBV28 and TRBJ1-3; perhaps TRBD1 as D (5 bases). The germline gives CDR1 MDHEN, CDR2 SYDVKM. V was shortened by 6 bases and J by 5 bases, with 17 bases between the two germline ends. The CDR3 contains 15 residues. Here the CDR3 DNA reads TGTGCCAGCAGCCCCGGGGGTGCCAGGAGAAACACCATATATTTT. It yields the protein CASSPGGARRNTIYF.

The chain couples TRBV7-2 to TRBJ1-2; a possible D gene is TRBD1 (5 bases). CDR3 length: 16 amino acids. Trimming removed 5 bases from V and 4 bases from J, with 20 bases in between. Germline V CDR1 and CDR2: SGHTA, FQGNSA. The CDR3 coding sequence is TGTGCCAGCAGCCCCAGCACGGGGGACTTTTCCTATGGCTACACCTTC. It specifies CASSPSTGDFSYGYTF.

This clone has only a few counts. This CDR3 is CASRRTGTSGSFRQFF. CDR3 coding DNA: TGTGCCAGCAGACGGACGGGGACTAGCGGGAGTTTTCGGCAGTTCTTC. The rearrangement links TRBV5-6 to TRBJ2-1, with 14 nucleotides matching TRBD2. CDR3 length equals 16 residues. V lost 5 bases and J lost 12; bases outside the gene matches: 13. Germline-derived CDR1 and CDR2 are SGHDT and YYEEEE.

The rearrangement joins TRBV21-1 to TRBJ1-1; the table calls TRBD1, which could not be checked here. TRBV21-1 is reported as a pseudogene. The CDR3 sequence is 15 residues long. The CDR3 nucleotides read TGTGCCAGCAGCAAATACGGGACACTGAACACTGAAGCTTTCTTT. The encoded protein is CASSKYGTLNTEAFF.

The V call is TRBV7-2, the J call TRBJ2-1; no clear D. V lost 3 bases and J lost 4, with 7 bases in between. The germline CDR1 and CDR2 sequences are SGHTA and FQGNSA. The CDR3 is 13 residues long. The CDR3 is CASSFTTYNEQFF. DNA for the CDR3: TGTGCCAGCAGCTTCACTACTTACAATGAGCAGTTCTTC.

V and J are TRBV28 and TRBJ2-3, with D possibly matching TRBD1 (6 bases). The CDR3 extends over 16 amino acids. Germline V CDR1 and CDR2: MDHEN, SYDVKM. Trimming removed 2 bases from V and 3 bases from J, with 15 bases in between. For the CDR3, the DNA is TGTGCCAGCAGTTTAAGTAGAAGGGGGAATACAGATACGCAGTATTTT. Translated, it gives CASSLSRRGNTDTQYF.

The chain is built from TRBV7-8 and TRBJ1-3, with D maybe TRBD1 (6 bases). The ends were cut back, 5 bases at V and 0 bases at J, with 11 bases in the middle. Germline CDR1 SGHVS, CDR2 FQNEAQ. The CDR3 sequence is 15 residues long. CDR3 residues: CASSPGQASGNTIYF. The DNA for the CDR3 is TGTGCCAGCAGCCCGGGACAAGCCTCTGGAAACACCATATATTTT. The variable domain in full, completed from reference TRBV7-8 and TRBJ1-3, reads GAGVSQSPRYKVAKRGQDVALRCDPISGHVSLFWYQQALGQGPEFLTYFQNEAQLDKSGLPSDRFFAERPEGSVSTLKIQRTQQEDSAVYLCASSPGQASGNTIYFGEGSWLTVV.

In this sample, this clone turned up once. Other nucleotide sequences from this sample produce the same CDR3. The chain has TRBV6-1 and TRBJ1-5; perhaps TRBD1 as D (5 bases). The CDR3 extends over 18 amino acids. Deletions cut 0 bases from V and 0 bases from J, with 15 bases between. Germline CDR1 and CDR2: MNHNS and SASEGT. The CDR3 is CASSEAIGGGYSNQPQHF. DNA for the CDR3: TGTGCCAGCAGTGAAGCGATTGGGGGGGGGTATAGCAATCAGCCCCAGCATTTT.

The chain uses TRBV6-5 and TRBJ2-3; no definite D call. Germline CDR1 is MNHEY and CDR2 is SVGAGI. Trimming removed 5 bases at V and 3 bases at J, with 12 bases between. This CDR3 has 14 amino acids. As DNA, the CDR3 is TGTGCCAGCAGTACACAGAGAACGACAGATACGCAGTATTTT. Protein sequence: CASSTQRTTDTQYF.